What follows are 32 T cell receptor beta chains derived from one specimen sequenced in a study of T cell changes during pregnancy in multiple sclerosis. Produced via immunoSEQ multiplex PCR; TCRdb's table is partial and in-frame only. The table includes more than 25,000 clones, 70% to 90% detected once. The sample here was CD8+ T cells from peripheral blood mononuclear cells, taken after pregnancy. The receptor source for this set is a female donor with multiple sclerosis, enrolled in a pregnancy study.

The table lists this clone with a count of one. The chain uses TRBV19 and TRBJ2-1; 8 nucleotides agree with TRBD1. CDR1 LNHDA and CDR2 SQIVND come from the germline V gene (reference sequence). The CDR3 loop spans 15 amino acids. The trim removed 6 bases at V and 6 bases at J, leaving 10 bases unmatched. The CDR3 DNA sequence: TGTGCCAGTAGGGACAGGGATCGGGTCACCAATGAGCAGTTCTTC. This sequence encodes CASRDRDRVTNEQFF.

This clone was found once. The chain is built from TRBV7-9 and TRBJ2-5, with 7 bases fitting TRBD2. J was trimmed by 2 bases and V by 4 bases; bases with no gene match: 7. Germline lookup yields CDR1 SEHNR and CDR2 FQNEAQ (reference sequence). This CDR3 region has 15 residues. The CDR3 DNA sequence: TGTGCCAGCAGCTCATCAAGGGGACTACAAGAGACCCAGTACTTC. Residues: CASSSSRGLQETQYF.

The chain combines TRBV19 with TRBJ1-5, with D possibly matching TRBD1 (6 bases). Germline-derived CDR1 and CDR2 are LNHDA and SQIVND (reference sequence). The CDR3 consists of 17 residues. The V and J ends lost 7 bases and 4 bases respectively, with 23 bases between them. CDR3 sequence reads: CASTNRSPGTSNQPQHF. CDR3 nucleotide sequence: TGTGCCAGTACCAACCGATCGCCCGGGACAAGTAATCAGCCCCAGCATTTT.

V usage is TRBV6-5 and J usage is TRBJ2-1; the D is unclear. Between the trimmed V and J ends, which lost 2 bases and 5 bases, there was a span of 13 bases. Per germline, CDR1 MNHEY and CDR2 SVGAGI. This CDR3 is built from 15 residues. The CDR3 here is CASSYGDSPNNEQFF. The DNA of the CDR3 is TGTGCCAGCAGTTACGGAGATAGTCCGAACAATGAGCAGTTCTTC.

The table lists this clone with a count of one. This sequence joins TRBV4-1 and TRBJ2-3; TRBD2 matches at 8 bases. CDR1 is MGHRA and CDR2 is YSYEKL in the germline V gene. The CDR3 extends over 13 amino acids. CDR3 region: CAGGAGEGDTQYF. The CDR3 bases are TGCGCTGGCGGAGCGGGAGAAGGCGATACGCAGTATTTT.

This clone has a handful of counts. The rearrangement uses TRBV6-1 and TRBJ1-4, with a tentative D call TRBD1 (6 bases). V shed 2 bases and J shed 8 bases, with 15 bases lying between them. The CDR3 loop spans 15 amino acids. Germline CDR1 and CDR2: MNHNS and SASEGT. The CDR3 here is CASSEMAGASEKLFF. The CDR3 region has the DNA TGTGCCAGCAGTGAAATGGCAGGGGCCTCGGAAAAACTGTTTTTT.

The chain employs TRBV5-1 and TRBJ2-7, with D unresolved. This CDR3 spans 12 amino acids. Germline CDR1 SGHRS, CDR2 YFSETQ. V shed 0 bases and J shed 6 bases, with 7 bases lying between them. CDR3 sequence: CASSLAGTEQYF. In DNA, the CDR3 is TGCGCCAGCAGCTTGGCCGGTACCGAGCAGTACTTC.

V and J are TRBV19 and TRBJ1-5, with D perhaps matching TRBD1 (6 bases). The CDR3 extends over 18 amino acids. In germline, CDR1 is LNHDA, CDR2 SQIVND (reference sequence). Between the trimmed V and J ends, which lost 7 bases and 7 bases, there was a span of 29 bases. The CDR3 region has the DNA TGTGCCAGTACCCAGGGGACTATAGGGCCGTGGGTGGACCAGCCCCAGCATTTT. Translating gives CASTQGTIGPWVDQPQHF.

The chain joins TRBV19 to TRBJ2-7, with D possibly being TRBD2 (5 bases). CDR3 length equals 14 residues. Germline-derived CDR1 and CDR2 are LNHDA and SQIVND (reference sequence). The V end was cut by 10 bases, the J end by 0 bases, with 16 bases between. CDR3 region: CATRMVGSSYEQYF. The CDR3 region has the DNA TGTGCCACCCGTATGGTAGGGAGCTCCTACGAGCAGTACTTC.

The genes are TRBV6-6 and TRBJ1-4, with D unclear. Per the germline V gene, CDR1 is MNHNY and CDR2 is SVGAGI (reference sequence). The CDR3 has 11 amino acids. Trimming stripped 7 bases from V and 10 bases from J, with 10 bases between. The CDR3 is CASIHGGKLFF. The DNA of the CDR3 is TGTGCCAGCATCCACGGTGGAAAACTGTTTTTT.

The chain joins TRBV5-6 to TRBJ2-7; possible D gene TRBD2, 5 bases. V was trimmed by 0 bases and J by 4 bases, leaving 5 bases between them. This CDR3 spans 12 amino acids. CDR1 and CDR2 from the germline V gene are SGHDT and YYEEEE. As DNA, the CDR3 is TGTGCCAGCAGCTTGGGGGAGTACGAGCAGTACTTC. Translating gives CASSLGEYEQYF.

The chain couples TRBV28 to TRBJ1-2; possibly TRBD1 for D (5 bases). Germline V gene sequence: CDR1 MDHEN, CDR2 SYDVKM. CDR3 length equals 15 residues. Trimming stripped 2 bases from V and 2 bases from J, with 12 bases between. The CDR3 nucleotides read TGTGCCAGCAGTTTAACCGGGACTGGGAACTATGGCTACACCTTC. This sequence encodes CASSLTGTGNYGYTF.

CDR3 bases: TGTGCCAGCAGCGCGCCCGGGACTAGCACAGATACGCAGTATTTT. Its translation: CASSAPGTSTDTQYF. J is TRBJ2-3 and V is TRBV9; D perhaps matches TRBD2 (6 bases). Looked up from germline, CDR1 is SGDLS and CDR2 is YYNGEE. This CDR3 contains 15 residues. V gave up 3 bases and J gave up 0 bases, with 11 bases separating them.

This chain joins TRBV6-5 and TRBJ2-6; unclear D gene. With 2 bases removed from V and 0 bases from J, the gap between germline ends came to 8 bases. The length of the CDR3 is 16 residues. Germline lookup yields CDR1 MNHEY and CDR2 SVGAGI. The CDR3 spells CASSYAPGSGANVLTF. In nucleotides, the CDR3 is TGTGCCAGCAGTTACGCACCGGGCTCTGGGGCCAACGTCCTGACTTTC.

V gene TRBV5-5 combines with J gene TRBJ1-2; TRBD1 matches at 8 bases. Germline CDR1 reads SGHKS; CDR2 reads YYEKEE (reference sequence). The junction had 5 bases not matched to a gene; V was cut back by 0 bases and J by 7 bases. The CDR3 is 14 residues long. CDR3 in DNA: TGTGCCAGCAGCTTGGGGCAGGGGGCCGGTGGCTACACCTTC. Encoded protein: CASSLGQGAGGYTF.

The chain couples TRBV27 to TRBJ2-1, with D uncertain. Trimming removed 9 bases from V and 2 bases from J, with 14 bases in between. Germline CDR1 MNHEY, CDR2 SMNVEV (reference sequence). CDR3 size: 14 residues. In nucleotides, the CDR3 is TGTGCCAGTACCAATTCGCAGACCTACAATGAGCAGTTCTTC. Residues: CASTNSQTYNEQFF.

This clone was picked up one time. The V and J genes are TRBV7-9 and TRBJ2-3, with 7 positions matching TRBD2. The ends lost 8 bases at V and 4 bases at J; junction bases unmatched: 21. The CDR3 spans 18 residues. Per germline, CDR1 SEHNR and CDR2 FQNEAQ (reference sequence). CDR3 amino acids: CASQESILGLEGADTQYF. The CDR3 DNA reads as TGTGCCAGCCAAGAGTCCATCCTCGGACTAGAGGGCGCAGATACGCAGTATTTT.

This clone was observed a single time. The CDR3 sequence: CASSLDTSGSDYEQYF. The CDR3 nucleotides are TGTGCCAGCAGCTTAGATACTAGCGGGAGCGACTACGAGCAGTACTTC. The V and J genes are TRBV11-2 and TRBJ2-7, with 11 nucleotides matching TRBD2. Germline assignment: CDR1 SGHAT and CDR2 FQNNGV. J was trimmed by 3 bases and V by 0 bases; bases with no gene match: 4. The CDR3 has 16 amino acids. The full variable domain, in which reference TRBV11-2 and TRBJ2-7 provide the parts outside the CDR3, is EAGVAQSPRYKIIEKRQSVAFWCNPISGHATLYWYQQILGQGPKLLIQFQNNGVVDDSQLPKDRFSAERLKGVDSTLKIQPAKLEDSAVYLCASSLDTSGSDYEQYFGPGTRLTVT.

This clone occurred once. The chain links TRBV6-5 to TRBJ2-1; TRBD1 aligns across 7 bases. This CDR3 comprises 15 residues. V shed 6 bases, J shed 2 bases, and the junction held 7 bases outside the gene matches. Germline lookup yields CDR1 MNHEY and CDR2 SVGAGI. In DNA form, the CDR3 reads TGTGCCAGCAGCTACGCAGGGGGAGCCTACAATGAGCAGTTCTTC. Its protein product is CASSYAGGAYNEQFF.

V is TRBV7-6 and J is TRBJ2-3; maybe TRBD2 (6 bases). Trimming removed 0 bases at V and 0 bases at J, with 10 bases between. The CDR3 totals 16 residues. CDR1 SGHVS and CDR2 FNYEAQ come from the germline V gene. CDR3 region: CASSLARTTSTDTQYF. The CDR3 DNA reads TGTGCCAGCAGCTTAGCCCGGACTACCAGCACAGATACGCAGTATTTT. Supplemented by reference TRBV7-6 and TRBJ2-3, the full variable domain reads GAGVSQSPRYKVTKRGQDVALRCDPISGHVSLYWYRQALGQGPEFLTYFNYEAQQDKSGLPNDRFSAERPEGSISTLTIQRTEQRDSAMYRCASSLARTTSTDTQYFGPGTRLTVL.

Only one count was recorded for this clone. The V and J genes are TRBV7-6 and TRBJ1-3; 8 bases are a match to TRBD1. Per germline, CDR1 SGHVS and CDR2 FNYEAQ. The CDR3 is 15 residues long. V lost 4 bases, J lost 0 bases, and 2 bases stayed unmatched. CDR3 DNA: TGTGCCAGCAGCTCCGGACAGGGCTCTGGAAACACCATATATTTT. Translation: CASSSGQGSGNTIYF.

This CDR3 is CASSQAPGRRGITDTQYF. The CDR3 DNA reads as TGCGCCAGCAGCCAAGCCCCCGGTAGGCGGGGAATCACAGATACGCAGTATTTT. The chain uses TRBV4-1 and TRBJ2-3; a possible D gene is TRBD2 (6 bases). V was pared by 1 base and J by 2 bases, with 19 bases between. The CDR3 runs 18 residues. CDR1 is MGHRA and CDR2 is YSYEKL in the germline V gene.

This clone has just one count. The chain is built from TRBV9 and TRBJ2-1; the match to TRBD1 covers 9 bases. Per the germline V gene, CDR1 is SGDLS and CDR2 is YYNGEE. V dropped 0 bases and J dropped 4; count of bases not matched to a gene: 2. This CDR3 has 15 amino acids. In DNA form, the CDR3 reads TGTGCCAGCAGCGTAGTTGGGACAGGGTACAATGAGCAGTTCTTC. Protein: CASSVVGTGYNEQFF.

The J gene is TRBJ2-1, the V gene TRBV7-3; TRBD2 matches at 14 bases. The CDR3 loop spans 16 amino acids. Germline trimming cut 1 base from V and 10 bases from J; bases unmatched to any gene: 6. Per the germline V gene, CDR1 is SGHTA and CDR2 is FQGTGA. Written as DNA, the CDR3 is TGTGCCAGCAGCTTAAACGGGGGACTAGCGGGAGAAGAGCAGTTCTTC. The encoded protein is CASSLNGGLAGEEQFF.

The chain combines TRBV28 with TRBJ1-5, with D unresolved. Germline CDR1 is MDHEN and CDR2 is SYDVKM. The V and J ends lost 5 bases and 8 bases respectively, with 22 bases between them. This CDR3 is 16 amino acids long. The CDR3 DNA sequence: TGTGCCAGCAGTACGACCGAGGTGACCGGCCGTGAGCCCCAGCATTTT. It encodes CASSTTEVTGREPQHF.

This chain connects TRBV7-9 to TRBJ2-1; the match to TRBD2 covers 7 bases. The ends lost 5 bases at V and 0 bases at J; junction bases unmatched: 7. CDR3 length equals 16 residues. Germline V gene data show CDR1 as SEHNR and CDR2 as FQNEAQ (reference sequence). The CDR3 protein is CASSPLLAASYNEQFF. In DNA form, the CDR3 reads TGTGCCAGCAGCCCCCTCCTAGCGGCCTCCTACAATGAGCAGTTCTTC. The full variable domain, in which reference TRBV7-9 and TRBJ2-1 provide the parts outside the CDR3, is DTGVSQNPRHKITKRGQNVTFRCDPISEHNRLYWYRQTLGQGPEFLTYFQNEAQLEKSRLLSDRFSAERPKGSFSTLEIQRTEQGDSAMYLCASSPLLAASYNEQFFGPGTRLTVL.

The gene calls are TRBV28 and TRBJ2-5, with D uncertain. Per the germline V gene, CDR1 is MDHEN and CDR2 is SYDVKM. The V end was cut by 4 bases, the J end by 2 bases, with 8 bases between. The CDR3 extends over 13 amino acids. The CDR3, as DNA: TGTGCCAGCAGTTGGGCACTTCAAGAGACCCAGTACTTC. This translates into CASSWALQETQYF. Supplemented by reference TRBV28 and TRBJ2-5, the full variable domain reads DVKVTQSSRYLVKRTGEKVFLECVQDMDHENMFWYRQDPGLGLRLIYFSYDVKMKEKGDIPEGYSVSREKKERFSLILESASTNQTSMYLCASSWALQETQYFGPGTRLLVL.

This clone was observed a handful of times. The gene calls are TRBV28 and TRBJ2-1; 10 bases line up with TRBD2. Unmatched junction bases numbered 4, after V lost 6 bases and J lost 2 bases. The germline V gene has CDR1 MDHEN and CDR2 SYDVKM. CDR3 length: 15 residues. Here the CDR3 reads CASRDLAGAYNEQFF. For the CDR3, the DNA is TGTGCCAGCAGGGATCTAGCGGGAGCCTACAATGAGCAGTTCTTC. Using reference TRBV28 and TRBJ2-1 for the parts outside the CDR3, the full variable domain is DVKVTQSSRYLVKRTGEKVFLECVQDMDHENMFWYRQDPGLGLRLIYFSYDVKMKEKGDIPEGYSVSREKKERFSLILESASTNQTSMYLCASRDLAGAYNEQFFGPGTRLTVL.

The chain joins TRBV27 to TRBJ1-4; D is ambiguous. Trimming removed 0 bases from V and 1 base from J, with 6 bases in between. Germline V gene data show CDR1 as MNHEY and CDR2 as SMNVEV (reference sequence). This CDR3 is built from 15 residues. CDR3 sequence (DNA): TGTGCCAGCAGTTTATCACCGGGAACTAATGAAAAACTGTTTTTT. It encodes CASSLSPGTNEKLFF.

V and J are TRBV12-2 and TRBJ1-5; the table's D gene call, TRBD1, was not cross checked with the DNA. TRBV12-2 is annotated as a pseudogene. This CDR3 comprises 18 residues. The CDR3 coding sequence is TGTGCAAGTCGCTTAATCCGGACAGGGGTATTTGGGAATCAGCCCCAGCATTTT. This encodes CASRLIRTGVFGNQPQHF.

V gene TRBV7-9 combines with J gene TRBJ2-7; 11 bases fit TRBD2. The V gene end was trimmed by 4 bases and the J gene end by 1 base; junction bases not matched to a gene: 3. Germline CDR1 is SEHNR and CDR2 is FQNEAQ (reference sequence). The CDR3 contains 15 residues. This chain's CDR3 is CASSSASGRSYEQYF. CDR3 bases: TGTGCCAGCAGCTCGGCTAGCGGGAGGTCCTACGAGCAGTACTTC.

The chain's CDR3 is CASNRQGRVNTEAFF. DNA of the CDR3: TGTGCCAGTAATCGACAGGGGCGGGTGAACACTGAAGCTTTCTTT. V usage is TRBV19 and J usage is TRBJ1-1, with 8 bases fitting TRBD1. The CDR3 runs to 15 residues. Trimming cost V 7 bases and J 0 bases; bases outside gene matches: 7. Germline CDR1 reads LNHDA; CDR2 reads SQIVND (reference sequence). Together with reference TRBV19 and TRBJ1-1, the CDR3 gives the full variable domain: DGGITQSPKYLFRKEGQNVTLSCEQNLNHDAMYWYRQDPGQGLRLIYYSQIVNDFQKGDIAEGYSVSREKKESFPLTVTSAQKNPTAFYLCASNRQGRVNTEAFFGQGTRLTVV.